This T cell receptor (beta chain) was profiled in a study of response to subunit inactivated influenza vaccine. Overall study results and limits: The study's authors posited that every seasonal influenza vaccination enlists few new T cells.

In the case of this clonotype: What it recognizes is unknown.

A single record per CDR3 protein comes from TCRdb applying MiXCR to the RT-PCR reads. The sample lists 170,000 or so distinct CDR3 sequences; about 10% were seen once. CDR1 is SGDLS and CDR2 is YYNGEE in the germline V gene. The CDR3 loop spans 15 amino acids. V was pared by 0 bases and J by 2 bases, with 5 bases of the junction left unmatched. The sequences come from CD8+ T cells sorted from PBMCs, collected 23 to 25 months after vaccination. The chain couples TRBV9 to TRBJ2-7; 7 bases fit TRBD1. The receptor comes from a man aged 50 to 75 who received an inactivated influenza vaccine. This CDR3 reads CASSVGQGLAYEQYF. DNA for the CDR3: TGTGCCAGCAGCGTAGGACAGGGCCTAGCCTACGAGCAGTACTTC.